One and the same sample provided the 17 T cell receptor beta chains below, sequenced in a study of blood T cell repertoires in COVID-19. The protocol was immunoSEQ multiplex PCR, while the TCRdb copy is restricted to in-frame clones and leaves out a portion. Of under 500,000 clones listed, roughly 89% are singletons. Input material: peripheral blood. The receptors stem from a woman aged 25 to 39 with acute or convalescent COVID-19.

This chain's CDR3 is CASSYSGTGIDEQYF. The CDR3 DNA reads as TGTGCCAGCAGTTACTCTGGGACAGGGATCGACGAGCAGTACTTC. The V and J genes are TRBV6-5 and TRBJ2-7; 9 bases line up with TRBD1. The V gene's germline CDR1 is MNHEY and CDR2 SVGAGI. The V segment lost 0 bases and the J segment 5 bases; nucleotides outside the gene matches: 5. The CDR3 loop spans 15 amino acids.

The chain recombines TRBV11-1 with TRBJ2-7; TRBD1 matches at 11 bases. CDR3 length: 15 amino acids. Trimming at V came to 5 bases and at J to 3 bases, leaving 6 bases not matched to a gene. The germline CDR1 and CDR2 sequences are SGHAT and FQDESV (reference sequence). This CDR3 reads CASSPGTGGGYEQYF. DNA for the CDR3: TGTGCCAGCAGCCCAGGGACAGGGGGAGGCTACGAGCAGTACTTC. The full variable domain, in which reference TRBV11-1 and TRBJ2-7 provide the parts outside the CDR3, is EAEVAQSPRYKITEKSQAVAFWCDPISGHATLYWYRQILGQGPELLVQFQDESVVDDSQLPKDRFSAERLKGVDSTLKIQPAELGDSAMYLCASSPGTGGGYEQYFGPGTRLTVT.

V is TRBV3-1 (or the pseudogene TRBV3-2) and J is TRBJ2-1, with 7 bases fitting TRBD1. The junction had 17 bases not matched to a gene; V was cut back by 4 bases and J by 2 bases. The CDR3 runs to 19 residues. The germline gives CDR1 LGHDT, CDR2 YNNKEL (reference sequence). CDR3 bases: TGTGCCAGCAGCCTCAATAGGGGCCGTCGGACAGGCACCTACAATGAGCAGTTCTTC. Its protein is CASSLNRGRRTGTYNEQFF.

The V and J genes are TRBV10-1 and TRBJ2-1, with 7 bases identical to TRBD1. The trim removed 5 bases at V and 6 bases at J, leaving 10 bases unmatched. Germline CDR1 WNHNN, CDR2 SYGVQD (reference sequence). This CDR3 has 15 amino acids. The CDR3 DNA sequence: TGCGCCAGCAGTACCTATAAGACAGGGCTCAATGAGCAGTTCTTC. It is translated as CASSTYKTGLNEQFF.

This clone was seen just once. This chain joins TRBV6-6 and TRBJ2-7, with D maybe TRBD2 (6 bases). The CDR3 contains 15 residues. V lost 0 bases and J lost 6, with 15 bases in between. Germline CDR1 and CDR2: MNHNY and SVGAGI (reference sequence). The CDR3 DNA sequence: TGTGCCAGCAGTTACTCGAACGGGGGATGGCGCGAGCAGTACTTC. Encoded protein: CASSYSNGGWREQYF.

In nucleotides, the CDR3 is TGTGCCAGCAGCCTCCAGGGGTCGAACACCGGGGAGCTGTTTTTT. Its translation: CASSLQGSNTGELFF. The chain employs TRBV7-6 and TRBJ2-2; TRBD1 is a possible D gene (6 bases). The CDR3 runs 15 residues. The germline V gene has CDR1 SGHVS and CDR2 FNYEAQ. V lost 5 bases and J 0 bases, leaving 10 bases between the germline ends.

V usage is TRBV6-5 and J usage is TRBJ2-7; 8 nucleotides agree with TRBD1. This CDR3 is built from 13 residues. In germline, CDR1 is MNHEY, CDR2 SVGAGI. The ends lost 5 bases at V and 3 bases at J; junction bases unmatched: 3. In DNA, the CDR3 is TGTGCCAGCAGTAACGGACAGGGCTACGAGCAGTACTTC. Protein product: CASSNGQGYEQYF.

V gene TRBV28 combines with J gene TRBJ2-1, with TRBD2 matching 8 bases. V trimming: 8 bases; J trimming: 3 bases; junction bases outside the gene matches: 6. The CDR3 totals 14 residues. The V gene's germline CDR1 is MDHEN and CDR2 SYDVKM. CDR3 sequence: CASSGGANYNEQFF. As DNA, the CDR3 is TGTGCCAGCTCCGGGGGGGCCAACTACAATGAGCAGTTCTTC.

The chain uses TRBV6-5 and TRBJ1-3; D may be TRBD1 (6 bases). With 4 bases removed from V and 0 bases from J, the gap between germline ends came to 10 bases. The V gene's germline CDR1 is MNHEY and CDR2 SVGAGI. The CDR3 extends over 15 amino acids. The CDR3: CASSWDTRSGNTIYF. The CDR3 DNA reads TGTGCCAGCAGTTGGGACACCCGCTCTGGAAACACCATATATTTT.

The gene calls are TRBV5-4 and TRBJ2-3; 9 positions agree with TRBD2. J lost 6 bases, V lost 0 bases, and 8 bases had no gene match. This CDR3 has 16 amino acids. The germline V gene encodes CDR1 SGHNT and CDR2 YYREEE (reference sequence). The CDR3 here is CASSLDPAGGSDTQYF. DNA of the CDR3: TGTGCCAGCAGCTTGGATCCGGCGGGGGGGTCGGATACGCAGTATTTT. Complete variable domain (other parts from reference TRBV5-4 and TRBJ2-3): ETGVTQSPTHLIKTRGQQVTLRCSSQSGHNTVSWYQQALGQGPQFIFQYYREEENGRGNFPPRFSGLQFPNYSSELNVNALELDDSALYLCASSLDPAGGSDTQYFGPGTRLTVL.

CDR3 region: CASAAGIAGTDTQYF. CDR3 DNA: TGTGCCAGCGCGGCGGGGATAGCGGGCACAGATACGCAGTATTTT. The chain uses TRBV11-2 and TRBJ2-3; D might be TRBD2 (6 bases). V gave up 8 bases and J gave up 1 base, with 16 bases separating them. The CDR3 has 15 residues. Per the germline V gene, CDR1 is SGHAT and CDR2 is FQNNGV. The full variable domain, completed using reference TRBV11-2 and TRBJ2-3, is EAGVAQSPRYKIIEKRQSVAFWCNPISGHATLYWYQQILGQGPKLLIQFQNNGVVDDSQLPKDRFSAERLKGVDSTLKIQPAKLEDSAVYLCASAAGIAGTDTQYFGPGTRLTVL.

The V gene is TRBV5-4, the J gene TRBJ2-1; 10 bases are a match to TRBD2. V lost 4 bases to trimming and J lost 9 bases; unmatched junction nucleotides: 10. Germline V lookup: CDR1 SGHNT, CDR2 YYREEE (reference sequence). This CDR3 has 15 residues. CDR3 in DNA: TGTGCCAGCAGCAACCAAGCGGGGGGGCCTGTTGAGCAGTTCTTC. It specifies CASSNQAGGPVEQFF.

The J gene is TRBJ2-1, the V gene TRBV10-1; no clear D. The germline gives CDR1 WNHNN, CDR2 SYGVQD (reference sequence). Trimming took 3 bases from V and 7 from J, leaving 13 bases between them. CDR3 length equals 14 residues. The CDR3 is CASSDSLVWNEQFF. In DNA form, the CDR3 reads TGCGCCAGCAGTGACTCCTTAGTTTGGAATGAGCAGTTCTTC.

The chain couples TRBV5-4 to TRBJ2-7; possible D gene TRBD2, 6 bases. Trimming removed 2 bases at V and 2 bases at J, with 11 bases between. The CDR3 has 14 residues. Germline CDR1 reads SGHNT; CDR2 reads YYREEE (reference sequence). CDR3 nucleotide sequence: TGTGCCAGCAGCTTCACCTCGGGGGCCTACGAGCAGTACTTC. It translates to CASSFTSGAYEQYF.

The J gene is TRBJ2-2, the V gene TRBV5-4, with no clear D. The CDR3 has 12 residues. Germline CDR1 is SGHNT and CDR2 is YYREEE (reference sequence). Trimming removed 4 bases at V and 5 bases at J, with 6 bases between. The CDR3 is CASSHGTGELFF. CDR3 nucleotides: TGTGCCAGCAGCCACGGGACCGGGGAGCTGTTTTTT.

This chain uses TRBV30 with TRBJ1-6; TRBD1 agrees at 8 bases. The V gene's germline CDR1 is GTSNPN and CDR2 SVGIG (reference sequence). The junction had 7 bases not matched to a gene; V was cut back by 2 bases and J by 10 bases. This CDR3 spans 14 amino acids. In DNA form, the CDR3 reads TGTGCCTGGAGTTTCCGGGACAGGCAATCACCCCTCCACTTT. This sequence encodes CAWSFRDRQSPLHF.

This chain connects TRBV30 to TRBJ2-3; D possibly corresponds to TRBD1 (6 bases). V was pared by 6 bases and J by 2 bases, with 21 bases between. Germline values: CDR1 GTSNPN, CDR2 SVGIG (reference sequence). The CDR3 is made up of 16 amino acids. CDR3 DNA: TGTGCCTGCACCAAAACCTTGACAGGTTCCACAGATACGCAGTATTTT. Translating gives CACTKTLTGSTDTQYF.